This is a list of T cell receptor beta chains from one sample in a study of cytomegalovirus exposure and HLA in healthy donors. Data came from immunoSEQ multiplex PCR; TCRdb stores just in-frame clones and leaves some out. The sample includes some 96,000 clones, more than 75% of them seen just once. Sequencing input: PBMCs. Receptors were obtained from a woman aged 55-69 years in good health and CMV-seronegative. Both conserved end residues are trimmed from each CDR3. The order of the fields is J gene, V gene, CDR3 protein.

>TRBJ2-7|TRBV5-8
ASSAGSYEQY
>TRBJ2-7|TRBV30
AWSSGLRPYEQY
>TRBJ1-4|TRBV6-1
ASLASDRGYEKLF
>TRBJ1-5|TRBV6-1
ASSGGTDNNQPQH
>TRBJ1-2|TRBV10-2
ASSESMILSYGYT
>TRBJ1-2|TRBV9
ASSVGDTNYGYT
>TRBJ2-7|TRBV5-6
ASRPTGLDEQY
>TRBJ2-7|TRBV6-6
ASSRDSNYEQY
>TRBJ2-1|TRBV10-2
ASSETTSGRFNEQF
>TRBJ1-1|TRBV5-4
ASSPGTANTEAF
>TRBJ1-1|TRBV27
ASSDRGNTEAF
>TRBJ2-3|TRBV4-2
ASSQEADPGTDTQY
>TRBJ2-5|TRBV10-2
ASSESASGRRKTQY
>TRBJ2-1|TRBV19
ASAGGTGTYNEQF
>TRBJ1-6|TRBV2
ASTGQGNSPLH
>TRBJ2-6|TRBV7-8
ASSLPRMSGANVLT
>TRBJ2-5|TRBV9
ASSARTSGGETQY
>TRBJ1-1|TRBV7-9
ASSPNYRDTEAF
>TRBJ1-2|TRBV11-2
ASSSQGYGYT
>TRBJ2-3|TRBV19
ASSIRLGGTDTQY
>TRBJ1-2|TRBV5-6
ASSFGTGNRNYGYT
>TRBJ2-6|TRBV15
ATSRDSVELWGANVLT
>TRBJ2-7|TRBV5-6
ASSLGGVAGQY
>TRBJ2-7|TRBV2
ASGWTGDYEQY
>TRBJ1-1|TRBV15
ATSSHGVLNTEAF
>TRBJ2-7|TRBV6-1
ASSEPSSGRASEQY
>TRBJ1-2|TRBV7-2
ASSFHGQGNGYT
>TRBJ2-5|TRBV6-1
ASISWAGGAETQY
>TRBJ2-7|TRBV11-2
ASSPLVGTGPGEQY
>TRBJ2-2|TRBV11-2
ASTLGLGSRTGELF